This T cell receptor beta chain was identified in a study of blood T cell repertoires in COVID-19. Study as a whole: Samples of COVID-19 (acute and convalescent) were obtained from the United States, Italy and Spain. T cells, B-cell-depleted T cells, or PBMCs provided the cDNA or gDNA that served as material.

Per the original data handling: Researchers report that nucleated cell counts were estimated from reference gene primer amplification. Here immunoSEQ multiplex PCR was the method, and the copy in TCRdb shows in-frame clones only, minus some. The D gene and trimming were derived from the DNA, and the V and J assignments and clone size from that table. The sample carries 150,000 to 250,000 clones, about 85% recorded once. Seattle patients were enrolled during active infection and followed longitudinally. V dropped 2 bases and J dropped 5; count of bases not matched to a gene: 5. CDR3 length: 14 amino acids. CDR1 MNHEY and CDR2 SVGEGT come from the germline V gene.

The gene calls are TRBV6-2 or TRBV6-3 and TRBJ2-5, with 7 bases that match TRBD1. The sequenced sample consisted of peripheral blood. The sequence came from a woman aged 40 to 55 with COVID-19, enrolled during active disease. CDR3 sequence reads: CASSYPTGRETQYF. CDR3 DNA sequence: TGTGCCAGCAGTTACCCGACAGGGCGGGAGACCCAGTACTTC.